A single sample is the source of the 27 T cell receptor beta chains below, sequenced in a study of blood T cell repertoires in COVID-19. Sequencing was performed with immunoSEQ multiplex PCR; in TCRdb, only in-frame clones are kept and a portion is missing. The sample records 250,000 to 300,000 clones, approximately 90% being singletons. Material for sequencing was peripheral blood. These receptors originate from a man aged 18 to 29 with active or convalescent COVID-19.

The chain carries TRBV24-1 and TRBJ2-5; no clear D. Germline CDR1 KGHDR, CDR2 SFDVKD. Between the trimmed V and J ends, which lost 6 bases and 6 bases, there was a span of 10 bases. The CDR3 length is 12 residues. CDR3 nucleotides: TGTGCCACCAGTTCCGCAGCGCAGACCCAGTACTTC. Translating gives CATSSAAQTQYF.

The chain is built from TRBV29-1 and TRBJ2-5; TRBD1 matches 7 bases. This CDR3 is 12 amino acids long. CDR1 SQVTM and CDR2 ANQGSEA come from the germline V gene. V lost 4 bases, J lost 5 bases, and 4 bases stayed unmatched. The CDR3, as DNA: TGCAGCGTTGTAGGGGGCTTCGAGACCCAGTACTTC. It is translated as CSVVGGFETQYF. The full variable domain, in which reference TRBV29-1 and TRBJ2-5 provide the parts outside the CDR3, is SAVISQKPSRDICQRGTSLTIQCQVDSQVTMMFWYRQQPGQSLTLIATANQGSEATYESGFVIDKFPISRPNLTFSTLTVSNMSPEDSSIYLCSVVGGFETQYFGPGTRLLVL.

This clone was recorded only once. V gene TRBV9 combines with J gene TRBJ2-7; 14 nucleotides agree with TRBD2. The CDR3 consists of 17 residues. V shed 4 bases and J 0 bases; nucleotides not matched to a gene: 6. CDR1 SGDLS and CDR2 YYNGEE come from the germline V gene. The CDR3 spells CASSLGTSGRSSYEQYF. In DNA form, the CDR3 reads TGTGCCAGCAGCCTAGGGACTAGCGGGAGAAGCTCCTACGAGCAGTACTTC.

V is TRBV6-1 and J is TRBJ1-2, with 8 bases matching TRBD1. The germline V gene has CDR1 MNHNS and CDR2 SASEGT. Trimming removed 1 base from V and 8 bases from J; junction bases left unmatched: 9. The CDR3 is made up of 15 amino acids. The CDR3 is CASSEGQGLLRGYTF. The CDR3 DNA reads TGTGCCAGCAGTGAAGGACAGGGGCTACTCCGCGGCTACACCTTC.

CDR3 DNA sequence: TGTGCCAGCAGCTCCGAAACCCTTAGCTCCTATAATTCACCCCTCCACTTT. Encoded protein: CASSSETLSSYNSPLHF. The V call is TRBV7-9, the J call TRBJ1-6, with D unresolved. Germline CDR1 is SEHNR and CDR2 is FQNEAQ (reference sequence). CDR3 size: 17 residues. V was cut by 4 bases and J by 0 bases, with 13 bases left in between.

This chain uses TRBV5-1 with TRBJ1-4; TRBD1 agrees at 11 bases. The CDR3 contains 16 residues. V lost 4 bases to trimming and J lost 8 bases; unmatched junction nucleotides: 10. Germline CDR1 SGHRS, CDR2 YFSETQ. The CDR3 here is CASSLGQGARGEKLFF. CDR3 nucleotide sequence: TGCGCCAGCAGCCTAGGACAGGGGGCGAGAGGCGAAAAACTGTTTTTT.

This chain links TRBV18 with TRBJ2-7; D is ambiguous. The V and J ends lost 2 bases and 5 bases respectively, with 10 bases between them. The CDR3 loop spans 13 amino acids. Germline V gene data show CDR1 as KGHSH and CDR2 as LQKENI. This chain's CDR3 is CASSPGDAHEQYF. In nucleotides, the CDR3 is TGTGCCAGCTCACCAGGAGACGCCCACGAGCAGTACTTC.

Only one count was recorded for this clone. CDR3 protein: CAISPNAGQGAQPQHF. The CDR3 bases are TGTGCCATCAGCCCAAATGCTGGACAGGGGGCTCAGCCCCAGCATTTT. The V call is TRBV10-3, the J call TRBJ1-5; 11 positions agree with TRBD1. Germline CDR1 reads ENHRY; CDR2 reads SYGVKD. After removal of 6 bases from V and 6 bases from J, the junction contained 10 bases not matched to a gene. This CDR3 has 16 amino acids.

The genes are TRBV6-5 and TRBJ1-3; D unclear. V was trimmed by 9 bases and J by 0 bases, leaving 9 bases between them. The CDR3 extends over 13 amino acids. Germline CDR1 reads MNHEY; CDR2 reads SVGAGI. The CDR3 DNA is TGTGCCAGTCAATGGAGCTCTGGAAACACCATATATTTT. Its translation is CASQWSSGNTIYF.

This clone was seen once. This chain uses TRBV5-1 with TRBJ2-7; D call uncertain. CDR1 SGHRS and CDR2 YFSETQ come from the germline V gene. Trimming removed 0 bases at V and 5 bases at J, with 12 bases between. The CDR3 covers 14 residues. CDR3 protein: CASSLGVMVNEQYF. Written as DNA, the CDR3 is TGCGCCAGCAGCTTGGGAGTTATGGTTAACGAGCAGTACTTC.

The chain employs TRBV7-9 and TRBJ1-1; 7 bases are shared with TRBD1. CDR1 is SEHNR and CDR2 is FQNEAQ in the germline V gene (reference sequence). With 4 bases clipped from V and 3 bases from J, the junction kept 2 bases outside the gene matches. CDR3 size: 13 residues. CDR3 nucleotide sequence: TGTGCCAGCAGCTGGACAGGCGACACTGAAGCTTTCTTT. The encoded protein is CASSWTGDTEAFF. Combining the CDR3 with reference TRBV7-9 and TRBJ1-1 gives the whole variable domain DTGVSQNPRHKITKRGQNVTFRCDPISEHNRLYWYRQTLGQGPEFLTYFQNEAQLEKSRLLSDRFSAERPKGSFSTLEIQRTEQGDSAMYLCASSWTGDTEAFFGQGTRLTVV.

CDR3 amino acids: CASSHTGTRQYEQYF. As DNA, the CDR3 is TGTGCCAGCAGCCATACCGGGACTAGGCAATACGAGCAGTACTTC. The V and J genes are TRBV4-2 and TRBJ2-7; TRBD2 matches 8 bases. CDR1 is LGHNA, CDR2 YNFKEQ, per germline. J gave up 4 bases and V 3 bases, and 8 bases lay outside the gene matches. The CDR3 contains 15 residues.

This clone is a singleton in its sample. The chain recombines TRBV19 with TRBJ1-1; 8 bases match TRBD1. This CDR3 is built from 17 residues. V lost 3 bases, J lost 1 base, and 10 bases stayed unmatched. Germline CDR1 and CDR2: LNHDA and SQIVND (reference sequence). The CDR3 here is CASSIRRGHSWNTEAFF. The CDR3 bases are TGTGCCAGTAGTATCCGCAGGGGGCACAGTTGGAACACTGAAGCTTTCTTT.

The V and J genes are TRBV28 and TRBJ2-1; 12 bases fit TRBD2. From germline, CDR1 is MDHEN and CDR2 SYDVKM. CDR3 length: 17 residues. V was pared by 3 bases and J by 7 bases, with 10 bases of the junction left unmatched. DNA for the CDR3: TGTGCCAGCAGTTTTTCTATGACTAGCGGGGGCCAAAATGAGCAGTTCTTC. Translation: CASSFSMTSGGQNEQFF.

V and J are TRBV5-6 and TRBJ2-1, with 7 bases aligning to TRBD2. Germline V gene lookup returns CDR1 SGHDT and CDR2 YYEEEE. The length of the CDR3 is 12 residues. The J segment lost 10 bases and the V segment lost 2 bases, leaving 3 bases of the junction unmatched. CDR3 protein: CASSLWRGEQFF. DNA for the CDR3: TGTGCCAGCAGCTTATGGCGGGGGGAGCAGTTCTTC.

Here the CDR3 DNA reads TGTGCCAGTAGTATATCCGGACTTCCCAGAGAGACCCAGTACTTC. It encodes CASSISGLPRETQYF. This chain uses TRBV19 with TRBJ2-5, with TRBD2 as a possible D gene (5 bases). V dropped 2 bases and J dropped 4 bases, with 14 bases sitting between them. This CDR3 comprises 15 residues. CDR1 is LNHDA, CDR2 SQIVND, per germline (reference sequence).

This chain's CDR3 is CASSQGRGEQYF. As DNA, the CDR3 is TGTGCCAGCAGCCAAGGCAGGGGGGAGCAGTACTTC. This rearrangement joins TRBV3-1 (or the pseudogene TRBV3-2) to TRBJ2-7; 7 positions agree with TRBD1. Looked up from germline, CDR1 is LGHDT and CDR2 is YNNKEL (reference sequence). V lost 1 base and J lost 7; bases outside the gene matches: 1. The CDR3 is 12 amino acids.

This chain joins TRBV5-1 and TRBJ2-7; TRBD2 agrees at 11 bases. Germline CDR1 is SGHRS and CDR2 is YFSETQ. This CDR3 spans 15 amino acids. Unmatched junction bases numbered 5, after V lost 4 bases and J lost 2 bases. CDR3 sequence reads: CASSRVSGRAYEQYF. CDR3 DNA sequence: TGCGCCAGCAGCCGCGTTAGCGGGAGGGCCTACGAGCAGTACTTC.

The chain employs TRBV7-3 and TRBJ1-1; unclear D gene. V lost 2 bases and J 2 bases, leaving 6 bases between the germline ends. This CDR3 region has 13 residues. Germline CDR1 reads SGHTA; CDR2 reads FQGTGA. The CDR3 loop reads CASSLERNTEAFF. The CDR3, as DNA: TGTGCCAGCAGCTTAGAGCGCAACACTGAAGCTTTCTTT.

V usage is TRBV6-1 and J usage is TRBJ2-7; 8 nucleotides align to TRBD1. The germline gives CDR1 MNHNS, CDR2 SASEGT. The length of the CDR3 is 15 residues. V lost 1 base and J lost 5; bases outside the gene matches: 7. Here the CDR3 reads CASSEDGQGLNEQYF. In DNA form, the CDR3 reads TGTGCCAGCAGTGAAGACGGACAGGGTTTGAACGAGCAGTACTTC.

As DNA, the CDR3 is TGCAGCGGTGGGGACAGGGGTAATGAAAAACTGTTTTTT. It translates to CSGGDRGNEKLFF. The rearrangement links TRBV29-1 to TRBJ1-4, with 10 bases fitting TRBD1. CDR1 is SQVTM, CDR2 ANQGSEA, per germline. This CDR3 contains 13 residues. Trimming removed 7 bases from V and 4 bases from J; junction bases left unmatched: 3.

This chain uses TRBV3-1 (or the pseudogene TRBV3-2) with TRBJ2-3; 10 bases align to TRBD2. The CDR3 totals 19 residues. J was trimmed by 0 bases and V by 0 bases; bases with no gene match: 9. Germline lookup yields CDR1 LGHDT and CDR2 YNNKEL (reference sequence). The CDR3 loop reads CASSQESSGLAASTDTQYF. In DNA form, the CDR3 reads TGTGCCAGCAGCCAAGAATCGTCCGGACTAGCGGCAAGCACAGATACGCAGTATTTT.

The chain combines TRBV5-1 with TRBJ2-1, with D maybe TRBD1 (5 bases). There are 14 residues in the CDR3. Trimming cost V 4 bases and J 2 bases, with 10 bases left between them. Per the germline V gene, CDR1 is SGHRS and CDR2 is YFSETQ. CDR3: CASSPRQTYNEQFF. CDR3 DNA sequence: TGCGCCAGCAGCCCAAGACAGACCTACAATGAGCAGTTCTTC.

The chain uses TRBV12-3 or TRBV12-4 and TRBJ2-1; 7 bases are shared with TRBD2. There are 13 residues in the CDR3. Germline trimming cut 2 bases from V and 7 bases from J; bases unmatched to any gene: 2. DNA of the CDR3: TGTGCCAGCAGTTTAACTAGCGCAAATGAGCAGTTCTTC. Its translation: CASSLTSANEQFF.

The gene calls are TRBV5-1 and TRBJ2-4; D may be TRBD1 (6 bases). V was pared by 4 bases and J by 2 bases, with 13 bases between. Germline loops: CDR1 SGHRS, CDR2 YFSETQ. This CDR3 is 15 amino acids long. The CDR3 nucleotides read TGCGCCAGCAGCCTCTTAGGGACAACCAAAAACATTCAGTACTTC. This gives the protein CASSLLGTTKNIQYF.

The chain combines TRBV18 with TRBJ2-2; D is unclear. The CDR3 spans 13 residues. V lost 2 bases and J lost 3, with 4 bases in between. Germline CDR1 reads KGHSH; CDR2 reads LQKENI. The CDR3 DNA is TGTGCCAGCTCACCATCCGACACCGGGGAGCTGTTTTTT. It yields the protein CASSPSDTGELFF.

The chain combines TRBV4-1 with TRBJ2-1, with 10 bases identical to TRBD1. Germline CDR1 and CDR2: MGHRA and YSYEKL. Trimming at V came to 8 bases and at J to 8 bases, leaving 9 bases not matched to a gene. This CDR3 contains 14 residues. As DNA, the CDR3 is TGCGCCAGCGGGACAGGGGCGAGGATCGATGAGCAGTTCTTC. Its protein product is CASGTGARIDEQFF.